These T cell receptor beta chains were read from a single sample in a study of T cells in Graves' hyperthyroidism and ophthalmopathy. TCRdb reanalysed the multiplex PCR reads using MiXCR and keeps one entry per CDR3 protein. The sample shows approximately 640,000 distinct CDR3 sequences, just under 45% of them seen only once. The material sequenced was peripheral blood or thyroid tissue (not recorded which). Receptors were obtained from an adult man with Graves' disease, either hyperthyroidism or ophthalmopathy (not recorded which). Both conserved end residues are part of each CDR3. The order of the fields is clone size, V gene, D gene, J gene, CDR3 protein, CDR3 DNA. The D gene is left open where the match is weak. Rows may omit the clone size; those that give it use once, few, many or a size class.

clone size: -; V gene: TRBV7-3; D gene: -; J gene: TRBJ1-4; CDR3 protein: CASSRGGVEKLFF; CDR3 DNA: TGTGCCAGCAGCCGGGGGGGGGTGGAAAAACTGTTTTTT
clone size: -; V gene: TRBV29-1; D gene: -; J gene: TRBJ1-1; CDR3 protein: CSVGWVTEAFF; CDR3 DNA: TGCAGCGTTGGTTGGGTCACTGAAGCTTTCTTT
clone size: -; V gene: TRBV19; D gene: TRBD1; J gene: TRBJ1-1; CDR3 protein: CASRTGGVCVGTEAFF; CDR3 DNA: TGTGCCAGTAGGACAGGGGGTGTCTGCGTTGGGACTGAAGCTTTCTTT
clone size: once; V gene: TRBV7-3; D gene: -; J gene: TRBJ1-1; CDR3 protein: CASSQPGSGYTEAFF; CDR3 DNA: TGTGCCAGCAGCCAACCGGGGTCGGGCTACACTGAAGCTTTCTTT
clone size: many; V gene: TRBV2; D gene: TRBD1; J gene: TRBJ1-1; CDR3 protein: CASSVAGQGATAFF; CDR3 DNA: TGTGCCAGCAGTGTAGCGGGACAGGGGGCTACGGCTTTCTTT
clone size: -; V gene: TRBV7-9; D gene: -; J gene: TRBJ2-5; CDR3 protein: CASSLGTEIQETQYF; CDR3 DNA: TGTGCCAGCAGCTTGGGGACCGAGATACAAGAGACCCAGTACTTC
clone size: -; V gene: TRBV20-1; D gene: -; J gene: TRBJ2-2; CDR3 protein: CSASPGRITGELFF; CDR3 DNA: TGCAGTGCTAGCCCGGGTCGGATCACCGGGGAGCTGTTTTTT
clone size: many; V gene: TRBV29-1; D gene: TRBD2; J gene: TRBJ2-7; CDR3 protein: CSVEDRGGSSGQYF; CDR3 DNA: TGCAGCGTTGAAGATCGCGGGGGATCGTCCGGGCAGTACTTC
clone size: -; V gene: TRBV24-1; D gene: TRBD1; J gene: TRBJ1-5; CDR3 protein: CAIGGQGGQPQHF; CDR3 DNA: TGTGCCATCGGGGGACAGGGCGGCCAGCCCCAGCATTTT
clone size: -; V gene: TRBV29-1; D gene: TRBD1; J gene: TRBJ1-2; CDR3 protein: CSAQGGQGYTF; CDR3 DNA: TGCAGCGCCCAGGGGGGACAGGGCTACACCTTC
clone size: many; V gene: TRBV7-8; D gene: -; J gene: TRBJ1-2; CDR3 protein: CASSLGETNYGYTF; CDR3 DNA: TGTGCCAGCAGCTTAGGAGAGACTAACTATGGCTACACCTTC
clone size: -; V gene: TRBV19; D gene: TRBD2; J gene: TRBJ2-2; CDR3 protein: CASSIGSGGAGELFF; CDR3 DNA: TGTGCCAGTAGTATAGGATCTGGGGGGGCCGGGGAGCTGTTTTTT
clone size: -; V gene: TRBV29-1; D gene: TRBD1; J gene: TRBJ1-1; CDR3 protein: CSSDRGNTEAFF; CDR3 DNA: TGCAGCTCGGACAGGGGTAACACTGAAGCTTTCTTT